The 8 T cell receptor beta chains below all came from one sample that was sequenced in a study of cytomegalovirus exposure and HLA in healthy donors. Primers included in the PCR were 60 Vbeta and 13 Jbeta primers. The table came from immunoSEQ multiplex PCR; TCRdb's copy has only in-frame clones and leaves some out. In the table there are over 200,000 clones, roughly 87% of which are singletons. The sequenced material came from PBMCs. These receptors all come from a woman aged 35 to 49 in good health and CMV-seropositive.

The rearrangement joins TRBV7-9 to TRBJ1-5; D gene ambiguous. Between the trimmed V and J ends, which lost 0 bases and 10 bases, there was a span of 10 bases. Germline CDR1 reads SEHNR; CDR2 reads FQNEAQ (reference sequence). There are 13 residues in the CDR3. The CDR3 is CASSLAAAGPQHF. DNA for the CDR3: TGTGCCAGCAGCTTAGCGGCCGCGGGACCCCAGCATTTT. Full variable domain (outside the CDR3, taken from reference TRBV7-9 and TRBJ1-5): DTGVSQNPRHKITKRGQNVTFRCDPISEHNRLYWYRQTLGQGPEFLTYFQNEAQLEKSRLLSDRFSAERPKGSFSTLEIQRTEQGDSAMYLCASSLAAAGPQHFGDGTRLSIL.

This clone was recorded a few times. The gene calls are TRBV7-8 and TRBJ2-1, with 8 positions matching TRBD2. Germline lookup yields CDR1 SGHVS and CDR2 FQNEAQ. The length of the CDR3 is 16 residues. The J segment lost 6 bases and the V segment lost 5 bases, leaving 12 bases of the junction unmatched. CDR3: CASSPPPGLEGNEQFF. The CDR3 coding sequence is TGTGCCAGCAGCCCCCCCCCGGGACTAGAGGGCAATGAGCAGTTCTTC.

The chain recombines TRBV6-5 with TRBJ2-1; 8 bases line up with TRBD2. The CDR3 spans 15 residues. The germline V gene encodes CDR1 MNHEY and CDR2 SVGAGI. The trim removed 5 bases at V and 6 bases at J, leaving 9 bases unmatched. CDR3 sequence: CASSTPGLVGNEQFF. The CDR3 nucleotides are TGTGCCAGCAGTACGCCGGGACTAGTTGGCAATGAGCAGTTCTTC.

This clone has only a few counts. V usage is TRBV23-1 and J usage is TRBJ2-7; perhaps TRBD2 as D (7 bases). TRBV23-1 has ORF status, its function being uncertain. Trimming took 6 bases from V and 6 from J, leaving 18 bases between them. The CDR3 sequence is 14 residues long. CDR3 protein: CASSRGAPLLEQYF. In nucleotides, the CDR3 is TGCGCCAGCAGCCGGGGGGCACCCCTCCTCGAGCAGTACTTC.

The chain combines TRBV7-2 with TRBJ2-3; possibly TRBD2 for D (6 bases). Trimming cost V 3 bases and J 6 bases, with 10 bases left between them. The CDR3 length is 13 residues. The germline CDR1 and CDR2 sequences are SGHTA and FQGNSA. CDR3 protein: CASSFTSSDTQYF. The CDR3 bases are TGTGCCAGCAGCTTTACTAGCAGCGATACGCAGTATTTT.

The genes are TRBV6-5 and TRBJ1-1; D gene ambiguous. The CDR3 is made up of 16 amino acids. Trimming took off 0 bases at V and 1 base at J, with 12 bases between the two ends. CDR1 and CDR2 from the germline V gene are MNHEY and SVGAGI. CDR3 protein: CASSYSMGVTNTEAFF. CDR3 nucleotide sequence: TGTGCCAGCAGTTACTCGATGGGAGTAACGAACACTGAAGCTTTCTTT.

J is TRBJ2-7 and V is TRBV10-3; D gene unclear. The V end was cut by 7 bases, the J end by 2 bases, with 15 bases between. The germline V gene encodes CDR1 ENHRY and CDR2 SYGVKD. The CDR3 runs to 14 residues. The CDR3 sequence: CAIIADKVPYEQYF. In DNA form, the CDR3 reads TGTGCCATCATCGCCGACAAGGTACCCTACGAGCAGTACTTC.

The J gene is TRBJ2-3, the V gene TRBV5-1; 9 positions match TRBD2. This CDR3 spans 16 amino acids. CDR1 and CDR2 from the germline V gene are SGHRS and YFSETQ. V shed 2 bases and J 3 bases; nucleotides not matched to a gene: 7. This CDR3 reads CASSFSGGRTTDTQYF. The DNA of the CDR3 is TGCGCCAGCAGCTTTAGCGGGGGACGCACAACAGATACGCAGTATTTT.